This TCR beta chain was observed in a study of cytomegalovirus exposure and HLA in healthy donors. Researchers ran the PCR with 60 Vbeta and 13 Jbeta primers. The repertoire was sequenced with immunoSEQ multiplex PCR; TCRdb's copy has only in-frame clones and lacks some. Of about 230,000 clones listed, around four fifths are singletons. Sequenced input: PBMCs. The receptor comes from a boy younger than 18 in good health and CMV-seronegative.

The CDR3 DNA reads as TGTGCCTGGAGGGCCATAAACGAGCAGTACTTC. It codes for CAWRAINEQYF. This chain joins TRBV30 and TRBJ2-7; no clear D gene. Germline CDR1 is GTSNPN and CDR2 is SVGIG (reference sequence). V was trimmed by 3 bases and J by 5 bases, leaving 8 bases between them. The CDR3 is 11 residues long.